The 22 T cell receptor beta chains reported below all come from one sample, sequenced in a study of cytomegalovirus exposure and HLA in healthy donors (TCRdb year 2017). To prepare the library, the immunoSEQ multiplex PCR assay was applied. A mixture of 60 forward primers for TCR Vbeta segments and 13 reverse primers for TCR Jbeta segments was used in the multiplex PCR. The table was pulled from immuneACCESS by TCRdb, which kept in-frame rearrangements only. Such tables lose some clones; where checked, under half of the loss comes from unresolved V genes, and the rest has no known cause. This sample is represented by around 190,000 clones; 60% to 85% of them were singletons. The biggest ten clones account for roughly 1.5% of the sample. The sample was PBMCs. All receptors come from a young woman in good health and CMV-seronegative.

The chain has TRBV5-4 and TRBJ1-4; TRBD1 might be the D (5 bases). The CDR3 totals 15 residues. The germline V gene has CDR1 SGHNT and CDR2 YYREEE (reference sequence). The V end was cut by 1 base, the J end by 3 bases, with 10 bases between. The CDR3 DNA reads as TGTGCCAGCAGCTTGCGGCAGGGTTCTAATGAAAAACTGTTTTTT. Translation: CASSLRQGSNEKLFF.

This clone was seen only once. The J gene is TRBJ2-5, the V gene TRBV10-3; 10 positions match TRBD1. Trimming at V came to 4 bases and at J to 6 bases, leaving 5 bases not matched to a gene. The germline V gene encodes CDR1 ENHRY and CDR2 SYGVKD. This CDR3 has 14 residues. Here the CDR3 DNA reads TGTGCCATCAGTGTGGGGACAGGGGCCAAGACCCAGTACTTC. Translation gives CAISVGTGAKTQYF.

The V and J genes are TRBV5-1 and TRBJ2-7; 9 nucleotides line up with TRBD1. V shed 5 bases, J shed 4 bases, and the junction held 10 bases outside the gene matches. The CDR3 spans 15 residues. Germline lookup yields CDR1 SGHRS and CDR2 YFSETQ. The CDR3 sequence is CASRDGWDRVYEQYF. The CDR3, as DNA: TGCGCCAGCAGGGACGGGTGGGACAGGGTTTACGAGCAGTACTTC.

The chain uses TRBV30 and TRBJ2-2; a possible D gene is TRBD2 (6 bases). The germline gives CDR1 GTSNPN, CDR2 SVGIG (reference sequence). Deletions cut 5 bases from V and 5 bases from J, with 15 bases between. The CDR3 is 14 residues long. CDR3 nucleotide sequence: TGTGCCTGGCCGGGACTTGGGACGACCGGGGAGCTGTTTTTT. This codes for CAWPGLGTTGELFF.

The chain employs TRBV7-2 and TRBJ2-3; D unresolved. The germline gives CDR1 SGHTA, CDR2 FQGNSA. V lost 2 bases and J lost 6, with 9 bases in between. The CDR3 consists of 13 residues. CDR3 sequence (DNA): TGTGCCAGCAGCTTATTCGCGCCTGATACGCAGTATTTT. Translating gives CASSLFAPDTQYF.

The chain is built from TRBV9 and TRBJ2-1; 9 nucleotides line up with TRBD1. CDR1 and CDR2 (germline): SGDLS, YYNGEE. The CDR3 extends over 15 amino acids. Trimming removed 3 bases from V and 5 bases from J; junction bases left unmatched: 6. CDR3: CASSAGTGLNNEQFF. In DNA form, the CDR3 reads TGTGCCAGCAGCGCAGGGACAGGGCTCAACAATGAGCAGTTCTTC.

The chain uses TRBV9 and TRBJ2-5, with D perhaps matching TRBD1 (6 bases). V was trimmed by 2 bases and J by 6 bases, leaving 14 bases between them. From germline, CDR1 is SGDLS and CDR2 YYNGEE. The CDR3 sequence is 14 residues long. In DNA form, the CDR3 reads TGTGCCAGCAGCGTTGACGGGACAAGGCAGACCCAGTACTTC. This gives the protein CASSVDGTRQTQYF.

This clone was observed once. V gene TRBV6-4 combines with J gene TRBJ1-1; maybe TRBD1 (5 bases). Germline loops: CDR1 MRHNA, CDR2 SNTAGT. The CDR3 is made up of 16 amino acids. V lost 8 bases and J lost 3, with 22 bases in between. In nucleotides, the CDR3 is TGTGCCAGCTCCGGGACTAGGGCCCTCGGGGACACTGAAGCTTTCTTT. Protein: CASSGTRALGDTEAFF.

The chain joins TRBV29-1 to TRBJ1-5, with 7 bases identical to TRBD1. Trimming cost V 5 bases and J 5 bases; bases outside gene matches: 6. CDR3 length: 13 residues. Per germline, CDR1 SQVTM and CDR2 ANQGSEA. The CDR3 nucleotides are TGCAGCGTTATTGACAGGGAGGATCAGCCCCAGCATTTT. It codes for CSVIDREDQPQHF.

The V call is TRBV7-8, the J call TRBJ1-1; D is perhaps TRBD1 (5 bases). The CDR3 is 12 residues long. Germline loops: CDR1 SGHVS, CDR2 FQNEAQ. The V end lost 2 bases, the J end lost 6 bases, and 7 bases lay between the germline ends. The CDR3 region is CASSLRGAEAFF. For the CDR3, the DNA is TGTGCCAGCAGCTTAAGGGGCGCTGAAGCTTTCTTT.

The table lists this clone with a count of one. This chain uses TRBV30 with TRBJ2-3, with D perhaps TRBD2 (5 bases). The CDR3 totals 14 residues. Germline values: CDR1 GTSNPN, CDR2 SVGIG (reference sequence). V was clipped by 4 bases and J by 3 bases, with 14 bases between them. Here the CDR3 DNA reads TGTGCCTGGACTAGCTTTGGTCCTACAGATACGCAGTATTTT. Its translation is CAWTSFGPTDTQYF.

The genes are TRBV30 and TRBJ1-2, with TRBD1 as a possible D gene (6 bases). Germline CDR1 reads GTSNPN; CDR2 reads SVGIG (reference sequence). CDR3 length equals 13 residues. Trimming shortened V by 3 bases and J by 3 bases, and 11 bases separated the two germline ends. The CDR3 DNA follows: TGTGCCTGGAGGGACAGCAGAGACTATGGCTACACCTTC. It codes for CAWRDSRDYGYTF.

The chain uses TRBV4-3 and TRBJ2-7, with D perhaps TRBD1 (5 bases). Germline V gene lookup returns CDR1 LGHNA and CDR2 YSLEER. Trimming stripped 1 base from V and 2 bases from J, with 15 bases between. The CDR3 totals 16 residues. In DNA, the CDR3 is TGCGCCAGCAGCCAAGGCGGAACAGGCCTCCCCTACGAGCAGTACTTC. It translates to CASSQGGTGLPYEQYF.

The CDR3 DNA reads TGTGCCAGCAGTCCACAGGGTTCTTATCAGCCCCAGCATTTT. Translating gives CASSPQGSYQPQHF. The chain links TRBV7-6 to TRBJ1-5, with a weak D call TRBD1 (6 bases). From germline, CDR1 is SGHVS and CDR2 FNYEAQ. The CDR3 is made up of 14 amino acids. V lost 6 bases, J lost 5 bases, and 14 bases lay in between.

The rearrangement joins TRBV28 to TRBJ2-1; 7 positions match TRBD1. The CDR3 is 19 amino acids. CDR1 MDHEN and CDR2 SYDVKM come from the germline V gene. The J segment lost 4 bases and the V segment lost 2 bases, leaving 17 bases of the junction unmatched. The CDR3 coding sequence is TGTGCCAGCAGTTTACACCGTTGGGGACAGTTACCCTCTTACAATGAGCAGTTCTTC. Its translation: CASSLHRWGQLPSYNEQFF.

The V and J genes are TRBV10-1 and TRBJ2-7; D is uncertain. Germline-derived CDR1 and CDR2 are WNHNN and SYGVQD (reference sequence). V lost 2 bases and J lost 5, with 7 bases in between. This CDR3 has 12 residues. Here the CDR3 reads CASSEGRNEQYF. The CDR3 DNA follows: TGCGCCAGCAGTGAGGGCAGAAACGAGCAGTACTTC.

V is TRBV27 and J is TRBJ2-3, with 8 bases fitting TRBD1. The germline CDR1 and CDR2 sequences are MNHEY and SMNVEV (reference sequence). Trimming at V came to 8 bases and at J to 3 bases, leaving 10 bases not matched to a gene. The CDR3 runs to 15 residues. CDR3 DNA: TGTGCCAGCGGCAGGACAGGGCTGCAGACAGATACGCAGTATTTT. Protein sequence: CASGRTGLQTDTQYF.

This clone was observed a handful of times. The gene calls are TRBV5-1 and TRBJ2-7, with unresolved D. The CDR3 loop spans 13 amino acids. V lost 5 bases and J lost 0, with 9 bases in between. The germline gives CDR1 SGHRS, CDR2 YFSETQ. In DNA form, the CDR3 reads TGCGCCAGCAGGTATGGCAGCTCCTACGAGCAGTACTTC. Protein product: CASRYGSSYEQYF.

This chain uses TRBV7-9 with TRBJ2-7; TRBD2 matches 15 bases. The CDR3 totals 18 residues. Germline values: CDR1 SEHNR, CDR2 FQNEAQ (reference sequence). After removal of 4 bases from V and 5 bases from J, the junction contained 12 bases not matched to a gene. Here the CDR3 DNA reads TGTGCCAGCAGCTCCACCGGGACTAGCGGGAGGAGGTCCCACGAGCAGTACTTC. It is translated as CASSSTGTSGRRSHEQYF.

Turning to this clone: One junction end disagrees with the germline gene, perhaps due to a read error. The V call is TRBV19, the J call TRBJ1-5, with D perhaps matching TRBD1 (5 bases). The CDR3 runs 15 residues. Germline V gives CDR1 LNHDA, CDR2 SQIVND (reference sequence). The CDR3 region has the DNA TGTGCCAGTACTATAGGTGGTCAGGGTGGCCAGCCCCAGCATTTT. Protein product: CASTIGGQGGQPQHF. Full variable domain (rest looked up from reference TRBV19 and TRBJ1-5): DGGITQSPKYLFRKEGQNVTLSCEQNLNHDAMYWYRQDPGQGLRLIYYSQIVNDFQKGDIAEGYSVSREKKESFPLTVTSAQKNPTAFYLCASTIGGQGGQPQHFGDGTRLSIL.

The V and J genes are TRBV5-4 and TRBJ2-1, with 14 bases fitting TRBD2. This CDR3 is built from 20 residues. Looked up from germline, CDR1 is SGHNT and CDR2 is YYREEE (reference sequence). After removal of 3 bases from V and 8 bases from J, the junction contained 19 bases not matched to a gene. CDR3 bases: TGTGCCAGCAGCTCGGGACCGGGACTAGCGGGGGACCTTGCGGGGGATGAGCAGTTCTTC. Protein: CASSSGPGLAGDLAGDEQFF.

The chain uses TRBV30 and TRBJ2-5, with 9 positions matching TRBD1. CDR1 is GTSNPN and CDR2 is SVGIG in the germline V gene (reference sequence). The CDR3 covers 15 residues. J gave up 5 bases and V 1 base, and 8 bases lay outside the gene matches. The CDR3 nucleotides read TGTGCCTGGAGTGGGGGGACAGGGCTGAGGGAGACCCAGTACTTC. This sequence encodes CAWSGGTGLRETQYF.